This entry features one T cell receptor (beta chain) sequence. This clone's antigen is unknown. Per-base quality was not reported, and no clone a single base away is much larger than it. The cysteine opens and the phenylalanine closes a CDR3 of 14 amino acids. The entry retains the CDR3 DNA only, 42 bases that are in frame from base 1. V is cut by 6 bases and J by 5 bases, and the space between the germline ends is 17 bases. The germline V gene (reference sequence) sets CDR1 to MNHEY and CDR2 to SMNVEV. These data belong to a study of T cells in narcolepsy (dated by TCRdb to 2017 to 2018). With respect to the entire study: The study enrolled patients with narcolepsy type 1 or type 2 (NT1, NT2) together with healthy control donors. The study sought autoreactive T cells targeting hypocretin neuron self-antigens (hypocretin, TRIB2) in narcolepsy patients, using TCR Vbeta sequencing to track clonotypes in blood and CSF.

For TCR Vbeta sequencing, memory CD4+ T cells were sorted ex vivo from the peripheral blood of narcolepsy patients and healthy controls. Libraries were constructed by the immunoSEQ multiplex PCR assay. TCRdb retrieved this table from immuneACCESS and kept in-frame rearrangements only. Not all clones are present; in checked studies, unresolved V genes account for under half, and no reason is known for the remainder. Across this sample there are about 34,000 clones, with approximately 78% seen only once. Of the sample, over 0.95% falls within the top ten clones. What the authors observed across the whole study: In plots comparing CSF and blood CD4+ T cell clonotypes from the same patient, HCRT-specific and TRIB2-specific autoreactive clonotypes were highlighted. Numbers of sequenced blood memory CD4+ clonotypes were comparable, averaging approximately 40,000 in patients and 33,354 in controls. According to the report, autoreactive clonotypes were detected serially in the blood of the same patients and of different patients, but not in healthy controls. Certain blood memory CD4+ repertoires from patients and controls had no sequences that matched autoreactive T cell clones.

The chain couples TRBV27 to TRBJ2-7; the best D guess is TRBD1, with 6 bases matching. Material: CD45RA- memory CD4+ T cells from PBMCs. The label giving this sample's cell subset or site can be read as: memory T cells sorted ex vivo from peripheral blood. The TCR sequence derives from a human donor with narcolepsy. In nucleotides, the sequence is TGTGCCAGCAGGACAACAGGGTTCCTCCACGAGCAGTACTTC. Its amino acids are CASRTTGFLHEQYF.